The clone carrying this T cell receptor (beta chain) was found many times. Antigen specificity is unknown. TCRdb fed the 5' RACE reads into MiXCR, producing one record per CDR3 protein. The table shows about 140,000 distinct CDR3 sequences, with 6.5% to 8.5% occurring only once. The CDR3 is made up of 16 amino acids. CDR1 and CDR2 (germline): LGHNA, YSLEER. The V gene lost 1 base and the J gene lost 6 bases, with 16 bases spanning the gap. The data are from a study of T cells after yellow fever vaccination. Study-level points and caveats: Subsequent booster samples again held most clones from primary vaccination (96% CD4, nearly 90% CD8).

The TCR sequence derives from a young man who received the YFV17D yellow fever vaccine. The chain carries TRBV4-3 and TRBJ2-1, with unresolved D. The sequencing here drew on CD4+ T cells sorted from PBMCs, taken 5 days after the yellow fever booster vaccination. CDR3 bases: TGCGCCAGCAGCCAAGGTCACCCCTCCCTGGGCAATGAGCAGTTCTTC. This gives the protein CASSQGHPSLGNEQFF.